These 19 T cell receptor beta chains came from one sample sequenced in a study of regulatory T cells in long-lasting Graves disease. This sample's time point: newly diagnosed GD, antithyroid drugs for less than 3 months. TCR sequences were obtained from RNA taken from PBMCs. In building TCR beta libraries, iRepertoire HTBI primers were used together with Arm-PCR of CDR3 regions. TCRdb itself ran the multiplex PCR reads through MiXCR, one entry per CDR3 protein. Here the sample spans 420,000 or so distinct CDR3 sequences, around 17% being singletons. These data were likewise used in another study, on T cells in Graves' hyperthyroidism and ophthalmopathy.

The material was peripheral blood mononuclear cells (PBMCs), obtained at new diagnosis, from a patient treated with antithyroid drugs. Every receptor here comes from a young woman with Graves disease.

CDR3 region: CASSLSGCTYEQYF. Here the CDR3 DNA reads TGTGCCAGCAGTTTAAGCGGGTGCACCTACGAGCAGTACTTC. The chain is built from TRBV27 and TRBJ2-7; D perhaps matches TRBD2 (6 bases). The length of the CDR3 is 14 residues. V shed 2 bases and J shed 2 bases, with 10 bases lying between them. Germline CDR1 MNHEY, CDR2 SMNVEV (reference sequence).

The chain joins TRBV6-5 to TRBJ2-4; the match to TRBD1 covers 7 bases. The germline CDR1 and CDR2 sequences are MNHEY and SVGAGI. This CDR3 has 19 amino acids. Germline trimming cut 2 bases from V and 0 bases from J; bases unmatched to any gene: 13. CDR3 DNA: TGTGCCAGCAGTTACGTCCCCCGGGACAGCAACCTAGCCAAAAACATTCAGTACTTC. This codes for CASSYVPRDSNLAKNIQYF.

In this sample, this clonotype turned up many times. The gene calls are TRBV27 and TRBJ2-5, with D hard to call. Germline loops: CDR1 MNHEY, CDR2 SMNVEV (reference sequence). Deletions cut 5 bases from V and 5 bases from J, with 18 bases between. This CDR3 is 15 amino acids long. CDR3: CASSPSYRARETQYF. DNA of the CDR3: TGTGCCAGCAGTCCCTCCTATCGAGCGCGGGAGACCCAGTACTTC.

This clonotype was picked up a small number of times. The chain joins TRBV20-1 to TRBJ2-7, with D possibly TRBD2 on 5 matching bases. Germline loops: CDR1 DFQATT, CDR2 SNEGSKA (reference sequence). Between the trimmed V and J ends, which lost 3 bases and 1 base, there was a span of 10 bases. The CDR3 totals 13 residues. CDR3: CSASSGLSYEQYF. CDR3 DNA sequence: TGCAGTGCTAGCTCGGGGTTATCCTACGAGCAGTACTTC.

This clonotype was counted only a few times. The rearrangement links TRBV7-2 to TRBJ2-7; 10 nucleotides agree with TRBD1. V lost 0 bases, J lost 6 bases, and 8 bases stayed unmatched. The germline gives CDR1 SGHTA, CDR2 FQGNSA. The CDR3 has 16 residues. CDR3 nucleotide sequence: TGTGCCAGCAGCTTAGCCCCGACAGGGGGCCGGGTCGAGCAGTACTTC. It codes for CASSLAPTGGRVEQYF.

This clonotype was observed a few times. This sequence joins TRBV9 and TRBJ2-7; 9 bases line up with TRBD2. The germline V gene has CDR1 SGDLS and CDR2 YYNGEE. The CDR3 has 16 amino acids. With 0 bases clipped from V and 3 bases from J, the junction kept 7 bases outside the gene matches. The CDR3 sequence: CASSVEAGGGVYEQYF. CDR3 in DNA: TGTGCCAGCAGCGTAGAAGCGGGAGGAGGGGTCTACGAGCAGTACTTC. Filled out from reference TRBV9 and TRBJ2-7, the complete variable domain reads DSGVTQTPKHLITATGQRVTLRCSPRSGDLSVYWYQQSLDQGLQFLIQYYNGEERAKGNILERFSAQQFPDLHSELNLSSLELGDSALYFCASSVEAGGGVYEQYFGPGTRLTVT.

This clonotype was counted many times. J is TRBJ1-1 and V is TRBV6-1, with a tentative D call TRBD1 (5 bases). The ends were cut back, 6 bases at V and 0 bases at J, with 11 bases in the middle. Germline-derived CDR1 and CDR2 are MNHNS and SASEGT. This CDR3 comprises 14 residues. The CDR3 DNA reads TGTGCCAGCAGCAGGCCAGGGTTGAACACTGAAGCTTTCTTT. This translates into CASSRPGLNTEAFF.

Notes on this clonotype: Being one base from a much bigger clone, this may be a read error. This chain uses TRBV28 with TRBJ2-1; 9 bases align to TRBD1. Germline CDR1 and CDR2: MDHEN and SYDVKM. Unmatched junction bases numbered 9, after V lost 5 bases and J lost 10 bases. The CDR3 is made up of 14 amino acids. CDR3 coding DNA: TGTGCCAGCAGTCACGGGACAGGGATCTTCGAGCAGTTCTTC. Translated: CASSHGTGIFEQFF.

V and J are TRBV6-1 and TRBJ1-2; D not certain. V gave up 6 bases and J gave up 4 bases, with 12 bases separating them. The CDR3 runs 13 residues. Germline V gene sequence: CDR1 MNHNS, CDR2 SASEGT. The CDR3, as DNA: TGTGCCAGCAGACCGATGGGGTCCTATGGCTACACCTTC. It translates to CASRPMGSYGYTF.

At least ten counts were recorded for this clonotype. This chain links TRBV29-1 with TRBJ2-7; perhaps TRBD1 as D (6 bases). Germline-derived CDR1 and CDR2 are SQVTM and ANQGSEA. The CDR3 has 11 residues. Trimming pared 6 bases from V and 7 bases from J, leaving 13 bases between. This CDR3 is CSVATGLEQYF. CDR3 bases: TGCAGCGTAGCCACAGGGCTGGAGCAGTACTTC.

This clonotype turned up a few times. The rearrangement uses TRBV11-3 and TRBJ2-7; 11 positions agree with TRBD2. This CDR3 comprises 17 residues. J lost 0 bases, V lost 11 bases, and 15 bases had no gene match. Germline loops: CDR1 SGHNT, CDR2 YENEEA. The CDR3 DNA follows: TGTGCCGCTCGTACCCGAGATACTAGCGGGAGCTCCTACGAGCAGTACTTC. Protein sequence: CAARTRDTSGSSYEQYF.

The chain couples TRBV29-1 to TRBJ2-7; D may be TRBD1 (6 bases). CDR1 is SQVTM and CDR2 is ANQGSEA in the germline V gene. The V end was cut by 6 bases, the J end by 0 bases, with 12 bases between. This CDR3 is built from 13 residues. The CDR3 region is CSVLTGRSYEQYF. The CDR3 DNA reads TGCAGCGTCCTTACAGGGCGCTCCTACGAGCAGTACTTC.

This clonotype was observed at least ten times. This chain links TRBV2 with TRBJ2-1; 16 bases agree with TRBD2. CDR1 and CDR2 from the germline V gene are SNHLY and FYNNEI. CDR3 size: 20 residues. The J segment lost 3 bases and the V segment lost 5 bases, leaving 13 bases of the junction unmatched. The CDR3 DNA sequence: TGTGCCAGCAGTCCCAAGCGGCATGGGACTAGCGGGAGGGGCTACAATGAGCAGTTCTTC. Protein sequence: CASSPKRHGTSGRGYNEQFF.

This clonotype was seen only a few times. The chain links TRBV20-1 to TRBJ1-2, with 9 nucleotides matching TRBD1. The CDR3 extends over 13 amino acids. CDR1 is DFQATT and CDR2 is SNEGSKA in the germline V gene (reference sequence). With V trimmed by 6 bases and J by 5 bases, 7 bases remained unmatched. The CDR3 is CSAKAGTGYGYTF. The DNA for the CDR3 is TGCAGTGCAAAAGCCGGGACAGGGTATGGCTACACCTTC.

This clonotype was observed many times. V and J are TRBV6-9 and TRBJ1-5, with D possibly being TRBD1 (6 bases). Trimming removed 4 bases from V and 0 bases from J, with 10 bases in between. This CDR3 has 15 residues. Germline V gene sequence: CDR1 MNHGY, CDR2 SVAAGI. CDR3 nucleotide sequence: TGTGCCAGCAGTTTGTACAGGGATAGCAATCAGCCCCAGCATTTT. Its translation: CASSLYRDSNQPQHF.

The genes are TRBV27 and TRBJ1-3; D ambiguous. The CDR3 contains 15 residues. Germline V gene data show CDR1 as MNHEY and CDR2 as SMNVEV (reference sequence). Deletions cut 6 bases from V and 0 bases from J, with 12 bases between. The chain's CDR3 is CASSRHSGSGNTIYF. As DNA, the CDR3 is TGTGCCAGCAGCCGACACAGCGGCTCTGGAAACACCATATATTTT.

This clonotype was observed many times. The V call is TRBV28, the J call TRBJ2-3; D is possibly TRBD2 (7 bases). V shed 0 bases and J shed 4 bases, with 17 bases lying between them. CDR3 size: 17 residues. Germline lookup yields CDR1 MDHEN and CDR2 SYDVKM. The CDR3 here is CASSLWGGRLVSDTQYF. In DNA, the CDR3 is TGTGCCAGCAGTTTATGGGGGGGGCGCCTGGTCTCAGATACGCAGTATTTT.

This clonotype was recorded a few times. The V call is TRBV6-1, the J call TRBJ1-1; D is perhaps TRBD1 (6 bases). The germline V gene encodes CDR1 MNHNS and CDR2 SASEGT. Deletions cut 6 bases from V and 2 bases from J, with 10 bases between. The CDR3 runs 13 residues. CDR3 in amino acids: CASRMTGNTEAFF. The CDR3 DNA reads TGTGCCAGCAGAATGACAGGTAACACTGAAGCTTTCTTT.

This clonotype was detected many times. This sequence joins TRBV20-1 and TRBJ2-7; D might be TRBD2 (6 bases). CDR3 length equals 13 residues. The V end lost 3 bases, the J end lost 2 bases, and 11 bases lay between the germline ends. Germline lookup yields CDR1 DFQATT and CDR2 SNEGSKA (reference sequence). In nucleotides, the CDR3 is TGCAGTGCTAGTGGTAGCGGAGCCTACGAGCAGTACTTC. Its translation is CSASGSGAYEQYF.